A single sample gave rise to the 14 T cell receptor beta chains below, sequenced in a study. TCRdb reprocessed the 5' RACE reads via MiXCR and lists one record per CDR3 protein. The table includes 13,000 or so distinct CDR3 sequences, about 25% detected once. The sequenced sample consisted of naive CD4+ T cells sorted from blood. Subset of the sample: naive CD4+ T cells, CD4+CD45RA+CD25-. These receptors were taken from a female donor with breast cancer.

This clonotype qualifies as medium-sized. The chain carries TRBV12-3 or TRBV12-4 and TRBJ1-1; possible D gene TRBD1, 5 bases. The CDR3 runs to 15 residues. V lost 7 bases to trimming and J lost 0 bases, with 15 bases between them. CDR3 nucleotide sequence: TGTGCCAGCATCCCGGGACTGGGGCTGAACACTGAAGCTTTCTTT. Translating gives CASIPGLGLNTEAFF.

This clonotype was seen only a few times. Just one base apart from a much larger clone, this may be a read error. The chain has TRBV20-1 and TRBJ2-7, with a possible D match to TRBD1 (5 bases). Germline values: CDR1 DFQATT, CDR2 SNEGSKA (reference sequence). This CDR3 is 10 amino acids long. CDR3 sequence: CGARGYEQYF. The CDR3 DNA reads as TGCGGTGCTAGGGGATACGAGCAGTACTTC.

This clonotype was recorded at least ten times. The genes are TRBV5-4 and TRBJ2-3, with 8 nucleotides matching TRBD2. The CDR3 runs 16 residues. V dropped 4 bases and J dropped 3; count of bases not matched to a gene: 10. Germline loops: CDR1 SGHNT, CDR2 YYREEE (reference sequence). This CDR3 reads CASSASAGARTDTQYF. Written as DNA, the CDR3 is TGTGCCAGCAGCGCCTCAGCGGGAGCGAGGACAGATACGCAGTATTTT.

This clonotype was seen ten or more times. The V call is TRBV6-1, the J call TRBJ1-1; 9 nucleotides align to TRBD1. The CDR3 has 14 amino acids. V lost 7 bases and J lost 5; bases outside the gene matches: 8. CDR1 and CDR2 from the germline V gene are MNHNS and SASEGT. The CDR3 region has the DNA TGTGCCAGCACCATGACAGGGGGTACGACTGAAGCTTTCTTT. The encoded protein is CASTMTGGTTEAFF.

This clonotype was found many times. This chain links TRBV6-2 or TRBV6-3 with TRBJ2-6; 11 bases align to TRBD1. CDR3 size: 17 residues. J was trimmed by 4 bases and V by 6 bases; bases with no gene match: 8. The germline CDR1 and CDR2 sequences are MNHEY and SVGEGT. The CDR3 DNA is TGTGCCAGCAGCCTAGGACAGGGGGCGAGAGGGGCCAACGTCCTGACTTTC. Its protein product is CASSLGQGARGANVLTF.

This clonotype was counted between two and nine times. The chain employs TRBV20-1 and TRBJ1-5; TRBD1 matches 9 bases. The ends lost 0 bases at V and 2 bases at J; junction bases unmatched: 5. This CDR3 has 16 residues. Germline loops: CDR1 DFQATT, CDR2 SNEGSKA (reference sequence). CDR3 in amino acids: CSARDGDREGNQPQHF. CDR3 DNA sequence: TGCAGTGCTAGAGATGGGGACAGGGAAGGCAATCAGCCCCAGCATTTT.

The V and J genes are TRBV25-1 and TRBJ1-1; 12 bases agree with TRBD1. This CDR3 comprises 14 residues. CDR1 and CDR2 from the germline V gene are MGHDK and SYGVNS. Germline trimming cut 6 bases from V and 5 bases from J; bases unmatched to any gene: 4. This chain's CDR3 is CASRGQGAWTEAFF. The CDR3 region has the DNA TGTGCCAGCAGGGGACAGGGGGCGTGGACTGAAGCTTTCTTT.

The V call is TRBV20-1, the J call TRBJ1-2; D unresolved. This CDR3 spans 12 amino acids. Trimming cost V 3 bases and J 6 bases, with 11 bases left between them. The germline CDR1 and CDR2 sequences are DFQATT and SNEGSKA (reference sequence). CDR3 DNA sequence: TGCAGTGCTAGCACGGGCCGGGATGGCTACACCTTC. It codes for CSASTGRDGYTF.

Note on this clonotype: A much larger clone differs by one base, so this may be a read error. V gene TRBV29-1 combines with J gene TRBJ1-2; D call uncertain. Germline V gene lookup returns CDR1 SQVTM and CDR2 ANQGSEA. This CDR3 spans 12 amino acids. The CDR3 region is CGVEPLAADYTF. The CDR3 DNA reads TGCGGCGTTGAACCCCTGGCAGCCGACTACACCTTC.

In this sample, this clonotype is medium-sized. V gene TRBV11-1 combines with J gene TRBJ1-1; 8 nucleotides agree with TRBD1. V lost 6 bases to trimming and J lost 2 bases; unmatched junction nucleotides: 5. The germline V gene encodes CDR1 SGHAT and CDR2 FQDESV (reference sequence). CDR3 length: 14 residues. The CDR3 nucleotides read TGTGCCAGCAGGGGCAGGGGGCCTAACACTGAAGCTTTCTTT. It codes for CASRGRGPNTEAFF.

This clonotype was recorded many times. The chain joins TRBV2 to TRBJ2-4, with 10 bases matching TRBD1. The CDR3 consists of 16 residues. Unmatched junction bases numbered 4, after V lost 5 bases and J lost 0 bases. Per the germline V gene, CDR1 is SNHLY and CDR2 is FYNNEI. The CDR3: CASSRGQGGAKNIQYF. For the CDR3, the DNA is TGTGCCAGCAGTCGAGGACAGGGGGGAGCCAAAAACATTCAGTACTTC.

Within the sample, this clonotype is medium-sized. The gene calls are TRBV5-5 and TRBJ2-1; 9 nucleotides agree with TRBD2. The V gene end was trimmed by 0 bases and the J gene end by 10 bases; junction bases not matched to a gene: 8. CDR1 and CDR2 (germline): SGHKS, YYEKEE (reference sequence). The CDR3 runs to 15 residues. The CDR3, as DNA: TGTGCCAGCAGCTTGGCTTTTAGCGGGAGAGGGGAGCAGTTCTTC. Amino acid sequence: CASSLAFSGRGEQFF. Variable domain in full (rest from reference TRBV5-5 and TRBJ2-1): DAGVTQSPTHLIKTRGQQVTLRCSPISGHKSVSWYQQVLGQGPQFIFQYYEKEERGRGNFPDRFSARQFPNYSSELNVNALLLGDSALYLCASSLAFSGRGEQFFGPGTRLTVL.

By share, this clonotype ranks as medium-sized. The rearrangement joins TRBV20-1 to TRBJ2-1; 16 bases align to TRBD2. The CDR3 sequence is 14 residues long. CDR1 and CDR2 from the germline V gene are DFQATT and SNEGSKA (reference sequence). The trim removed 3 bases at V and 15 bases at J, leaving 8 bases unmatched. The CDR3 sequence: CSASPGLAGGSLFF. The CDR3 bases are TGCAGTGCTAGCCCGGGACTAGCGGGAGGGTCGTTGTTCTTC.

Remarks on this clonotype: This could be a read error, since a much larger clone is one nucleotide away. The chain joins TRBV7-9 to TRBJ2-1; D is uncertain. The CDR3 covers 15 residues. The V gene lost 3 bases and the J gene lost 8 bases, with 17 bases spanning the gap. Germline V gene sequence: CDR1 SEHNR, CDR2 FQNEAQ (reference sequence). CDR3 protein: CASSFAAFPYDEQFF. In DNA form, the CDR3 reads TGTGCCAGCAGCTTTGCGGCTTTCCCTTACGATGAGCAGTTCTTC.